This TCR beta chain was obtained from a study of T cell repertoires in cytomegalovirus infection. Study results and caveats: HLA-C-restricted CMV clonotypes gave the most frequent clonotype in two of eight donors.

This clonotype was counted between two and nine times. Its antigen is unidentified. TCRdb reprocessed the reads via MiXCR and lists one record per CDR3 protein. There are some 100,000 distinct CDR3 sequences in the sample; 23% occur only once, and 39% lies in the top ten. Germline V gene data show CDR1 as LNHDA and CDR2 as SQIVND (reference sequence). V lost 5 bases, J lost 5 bases, and 10 bases stayed unmatched. The CDR3 is 15 residues long. The TCR originated in a human donor in good health (CMV status not recorded). Some clones in this sample may be carry-over from other donors' samples. The sequenced sample consisted of CD8+ T cells from PBMCs. This chain joins TRBV19 and TRBJ2-3; 7 bases are a match to TRBD2. DNA of the CDR3: TGTGCCAGTAGTCTCTCGCGGGAGAGCCGAGATACGCAGTATTTT. The encoded protein is CASSLSRESRDTQYF.